This TCR beta chain was captured by sequencing in a study of blood T cell repertoires in COVID-19 (dated by TCRdb to about 2020). Study-level background: The collaborator samples originated in the United States, Italy and Spain and spanned the acute and convalescent phases of COVID-19. The prospective study material was composed of cDNA or gDNA derived from T cells, B-cell-depleted T cells, or PBMCs. Deeply sampled blood TCRbeta repertoires from subjects exposed to, actively infected with, or recovered from COVID-19 were included in the dataset. A freely available public database, intended as a resource for researchers studying the immune response to SARS-CoV-2, is where the repertoires were released. The samples were drawn from the first 160 participants of the ongoing ImmuneRACE study and from 1,200 or so subjects provided by 6 global collaborators. A de-identified subject ID, COVID-19 status, age in years and sex were almost always included in the sample metadata. HLA class I and class II types, where available, came from metadata supplied by the sample provider rather than from assay-based typing.

In Seattle, one collaborating source enrolled patients while the infection was active and tracked those patients longitudinally over the course of disease. The collaborating institutions used their own protocols to collect whole blood in K2EDTA tubes. Collaborator samples were shipped for TCRbeta analysis as frozen whole blood, isolated PBMCs, or DNA extracted from either sample type. What the study reported, not specific to this receptor: How much clinical and demographic metadata was included differed by source and by participant, and the metadata was provided uncurated.

TCRbeta CDR3 regions were amplified from genomic DNA by means of the immunoSEQ Assay, a bias-controlled multiplex PCR. The source study handled its data this way. The number of nucleated cells in each sample was estimated by amplification of reference gene primers within the assay. Sequence reads were collapsed and filtered to measure the absolute abundance of every unique TCRbeta CDR3 rearrangement. Productive Simpson clonality was computed per sample as the square root of Simpson's diversity index over productive rearrangements. TCRdb provides this immuneACCESS table in a form limited to in-frame rearrangements. Some clones are lacking; in checked studies, under half of them reflect an unresolved V gene, and why the rest are absent is not known. For V, J and clone size, that table is used; D and trimming come from the DNA. Recorded for this sample are tens of thousands of clones; approximately 79% of them occurred a single time. The biggest ten clones account for around 3.9% of the sample.

The junction shows trimming of 4 bases on V and 1 base on J, plus 7 bases between the germline ends. According to the germline V gene, CDR1 reads SNHLY and CDR2 reads FYNNEI. Its CDR3 holds 13 amino acids, cysteine through phenylalanine. Only CDR3 DNA is held: 39 bases, read in frame from base 1. In the case of this clone: Which antigen it targets is not known. Base qualities are not provided; no much larger clone lies one nucleotide away.

This TCR came from a man aged 70-80 years with COVID-19, enrolled during active disease. Material: peripheral blood. The chain joins TRBV2 to TRBJ1-2; the D gene is perhaps TRBD1, on 6 matching bases. The CDR3 is CASSGQDNYGYTF. The DNA sequence follows: TGTGCCAGCAGTGGACAGGATAACTATGGCTACACCTTC. Supplemented by the reference TRBV2 and TRBJ1-2 proteins around the CDR3, the complete variable domain is EPEVTQTPSHQVTQMGQEVILRCVPISNHLYFYWYRQILGQKVEFLVSFYNNEISEKSEIFDDQFSVERPDGSNFTLKIRSTKLEDSAMYFCASSGQDNYGYTFGSGTRLTVV.